One sample yielded the 21 T cell receptor beta chains listed below, sequenced in a study of neurological immune-mediated disorders. TCRdb used MiXCR to reprocess the 5' RACE reads, holding one entry per CDR3 protein. The sample lists 40,000 to 50,000 distinct CDR3 sequences, about 2% seen once, with 2.2% in the top ten. Input material: PBMCs. Receptors were obtained from a woman aged 40 to 49 with multiple sclerosis.

This clonotype was seen many times. In nucleotides, the CDR3 is TGTGCCAGCAGTTTTCGGGGGTCCTACGAGCAGTACTTC. Residues: CASSFRGSYEQYF. The V call is TRBV27, the J call TRBJ2-7, with D perhaps matching TRBD2 (6 bases). Trimming left V 3 bases short and J 1 base short, with 7 bases between. CDR1 is MNHEY and CDR2 is SMNVEV in the germline V gene (reference sequence). This CDR3 has 13 amino acids.

This clonotype appeared many times. This sequence joins TRBV20-1 and TRBJ1-3; D is possibly TRBD1 (6 bases). The CDR3 consists of 14 residues. Between the trimmed V and J ends, which lost 3 bases and 0 bases, there was a span of 9 bases. CDR1 and CDR2 from the germline V gene are DFQATT and SNEGSKA (reference sequence). The CDR3 DNA reads TGCAGTGCTAGGGACAGCCTCTCTGGAAACACCATATATTTT. This translates into CSARDSLSGNTIYF.

There are many counts of this clonotype. The chain carries TRBV5-1 and TRBJ2-2; unclear D gene. Between the trimmed V and J ends, which lost 4 bases and 8 bases, there was a span of 9 bases. CDR1 SGHRS and CDR2 YFSETQ come from the germline V gene. This CDR3 spans 12 amino acids. The CDR3 loop reads CASSLIGGELFF. In DNA form, the CDR3 reads TGCGCCAGCAGCCTGATTGGGGGGGAGCTGTTTTTT.

This clonotype was seen many times. The chain uses TRBV20-1 and TRBJ2-3; TRBD1 might be the D (6 bases). The germline V gene encodes CDR1 DFQATT and CDR2 SNEGSKA (reference sequence). Trimming shortened V by 0 bases and J by 4 bases, and 11 bases separated the two germline ends. The CDR3 totals 14 residues. CDR3: CSAREGAQADTQYF. The DNA for the CDR3 is TGCAGTGCTAGAGAGGGGGCGCAAGCAGATACGCAGTATTTT.

There are many counts of this clonotype. The V and J genes are TRBV5-1 and TRBJ2-5; D not certain. This CDR3 has 12 residues. V was shortened by 2 bases and J by 2 bases, with 4 bases between the two germline ends. The germline gives CDR1 SGHRS, CDR2 YFSETQ. In DNA form, the CDR3 reads TGCGCCAGCAGCTTTCCTCAAGAGACCCAGTACTTC. It is translated as CASSFPQETQYF. Looking up the rest from reference TRBV5-1 and TRBJ2-5 gives the full variable domain: KAGVTQTPRYLIKTRGQQVTLSCSPISGHRSVSWYQQTPGQGLQFLFEYFSETQRNKGNFPGRFSGRQFSNSRSEMNVSTLELGDSALYLCASSFPQETQYFGPGTRLLVL.

This clonotype was seen many times. V usage is TRBV3-1 and J usage is TRBJ1-2; D uncertain. From germline, CDR1 is LGHDT and CDR2 YNNKEL (reference sequence). Trimming took 3 bases from V and 8 from J, leaving 19 bases between them. CDR3 size: 15 residues. CDR3 region: CASSQSVTEGLGYTF. CDR3 nucleotides: TGTGCCAGCAGCCAGAGTGTAACAGAGGGTTTGGGCTACACCTTC.

At least ten counts were recorded for this clonotype. The chain couples TRBV20-1 to TRBJ2-4; D uncertain. The V and J ends lost 6 bases and 8 bases respectively, with 20 bases between them. The CDR3 totals 14 residues. CDR1 and CDR2 (germline): DFQATT, SNEGSKA (reference sequence). CDR3 region: CSASDARSGDIQYF. The CDR3 DNA follows: TGCAGTGCCTCGGACGCCCGCAGTGGGGACATTCAGTACTTC.

There are many counts of this clonotype. The chain uses TRBV9 and TRBJ1-1; a possible D gene is TRBD1 (5 bases). CDR1 SGDLS and CDR2 YYNGEE come from the germline V gene. There are 17 residues in the CDR3. Trimming took 4 bases from V and 8 from J, leaving 27 bases between them. CDR3 residues: CASSRGGGWNPDEEAFF. The CDR3 DNA follows: TGTGCCAGCAGCCGCGGGGGGGGATGGAATCCGGATGAAGAAGCTTTCTTT.

This clonotype has at least ten counts. The chain links TRBV20-1 to TRBJ1-2; no firm D call. CDR1 is DFQATT, CDR2 SNEGSKA, per germline (reference sequence). The CDR3 extends over 15 amino acids. The germline V and J ends were trimmed by 3 bases and 4 bases, with 18 bases remaining between them. The CDR3 spells CSARHLHGRGYGYTF. CDR3 nucleotide sequence: TGCAGTGCTAGGCACCTCCACGGCCGGGGCTATGGCTACACCTTC.

Ten or more counts support this clonotype. The chain employs TRBV7-9 and TRBJ2-6; D ambiguous. V was cut by 7 bases and J by 0 bases, with 4 bases left in between. The germline gives CDR1 SEHNR, CDR2 FQNEAQ (reference sequence). The CDR3 runs to 13 residues. The CDR3 nucleotides are TGTGCCAGCACTTCCTCTGGGGCCAACGTCCTGACTTTC. Encoded protein: CASTSSGANVLTF. Supplemented by reference TRBV7-9 and TRBJ2-6, the full variable domain reads DTGVSQNPRHKITKRGQNVTFRCDPISEHNRLYWYRQTLGQGPEFLTYFQNEAQLEKSRLLSDRFSAERPKGSFSTLEIQRTEQGDSAMYLCASTSSGANVLTFGAGSRLTVL.

This clonotype was detected ten times or more. Written as DNA, the CDR3 is TGCAGTGCTATTCAGGGGGGCGACCTCAATCAGCCCCAGCATTTT. This translates into CSAIQGGDLNQPQHF. The J gene is TRBJ1-5, the V gene TRBV20-1; 7 bases line up with TRBD1. V lost 4 bases, J lost 3 bases, and 9 bases stayed unmatched. Per germline, CDR1 DFQATT and CDR2 SNEGSKA (reference sequence). The CDR3 spans 15 residues.

This clonotype was recorded at least ten times. This chain uses TRBV10-3 with TRBJ2-7; 7 positions match TRBD2. CDR3 size: 12 residues. V dropped 10 bases and J dropped 2; count of bases not matched to a gene: 5. From germline, CDR1 is ENHRY and CDR2 SYGVKD. CDR3 sequence (DNA): TGTGCCACCCTCGGGGGGACCTACGAGCAGTACTTC. This gives the protein CATLGGTYEQYF.

This clonotype was recorded many times. The CDR3 here is CSAREGQTVNTEAFF. The CDR3 bases are TGCAGTGCTAGAGAAGGGCAGACTGTGAACACTGAAGCTTTCTTT. The chain is built from TRBV20-1 and TRBJ1-1; D not certain. Germline V CDR1 and CDR2: DFQATT, SNEGSKA (reference sequence). CDR3 length: 15 amino acids. V gave up 0 bases and J gave up 0 bases, with 11 bases separating them.

This clonotype was seen many times. The rearrangement links TRBV6-5 to TRBJ2-7; D is uncertain. This CDR3 is 15 amino acids long. Germline CDR1 is MNHEY and CDR2 is SVGAGI. Trimming left V 5 bases short and J 3 bases short, with 17 bases between. CDR3 bases: TGTGCCAGCAGTCAAATCCCGGGTTCCCTCTACGAGCAGTACTTC. It yields the protein CASSQIPGSLYEQYF.

This clonotype was detected ten times or more. V gene TRBV5-1 combines with J gene TRBJ1-1, with a possible D match to TRBD1 (5 bases). Germline-derived CDR1 and CDR2 are SGHRS and YFSETQ. The CDR3 consists of 14 residues. V lost 3 bases and J lost 1, with 10 bases in between. CDR3 protein: CASSWGSGNTEAFF. For the CDR3, the DNA is TGCGCCAGCAGCTGGGGGTCGGGGAACACTGAAGCTTTCTTT. Full variable domain (rest looked up from reference TRBV5-1 and TRBJ1-1): KAGVTQTPRYLIKTRGQQVTLSCSPISGHRSVSWYQQTPGQGLQFLFEYFSETQRNKGNFPGRFSGRQFSNSRSEMNVSTLELGDSALYLCASSWGSGNTEAFFGQGTRLTVV.

This clonotype was recorded many times. This chain uses TRBV4-1 with TRBJ2-4; 11 nucleotides agree with TRBD2. Germline trimming cut 1 base from V and 3 bases from J; bases unmatched to any gene: 8. The germline V gene has CDR1 MGHRA and CDR2 YSYEKL. The CDR3 has 18 residues. For the CDR3, the DNA is TGCGCCAGCAGCCAAGGGCTAGCGGGGGGAGCCGACAAAAACATTCAGTACTTC. Amino acids: CASSQGLAGGADKNIQYF.

This clonotype has at least ten counts. This chain connects TRBV5-1 to TRBJ2-2; the match to TRBD1 covers 7 bases. CDR1 and CDR2 (germline): SGHRS, YFSETQ. The J segment lost 4 bases and the V segment lost 0 bases, leaving 3 bases of the junction unmatched. The length of the CDR3 is 15 residues. The CDR3 DNA sequence: TGCGCCAGCAGCTTGGGCTCAGGGGGCACCGGGGAGCTGTTTTTT. It encodes CASSLGSGGTGELFF.

This clonotype came up many times. The rearrangement uses TRBV5-1 and TRBJ2-4, with D possibly matching TRBD2 (6 bases). The CDR3 consists of 15 residues. V was cut by 1 base and J by 6 bases, with 14 bases left in between. Germline CDR1 reads SGHRS; CDR2 reads YFSETQ. This CDR3 is CASSLFSPGGNIQYF. CDR3 nucleotides: TGCGCCAGCAGCTTGTTCAGTCCCGGGGGAAACATTCAGTACTTC.

This clonotype was recorded many times. This chain's CDR3 is CASSLGVGVIYGYTF. In DNA, the CDR3 is TGCGCCAGCAGCTTGGGAGTAGGTGTGATCTATGGCTACACCTTC. The chain employs TRBV5-1 and TRBJ1-2; D gene uncertain. The germline V and J ends were trimmed by 0 bases and 4 bases, with 13 bases remaining between them. This CDR3 comprises 15 residues. Looked up from germline, CDR1 is SGHRS and CDR2 is YFSETQ. Full variable domain (remainder filled in from reference TRBV5-1 and TRBJ1-2): KAGVTQTPRYLIKTRGQQVTLSCSPISGHRSVSWYQQTPGQGLQFLFEYFSETQRNKGNFPGRFSGRQFSNSRSEMNVSTLELGDSALYLCASSLGVGVIYGYTFGSGTRLTVV.

The table lists this clonotype with many counts. The gene calls are TRBV7-2 and TRBJ2-1, with D possibly being TRBD2 (5 bases). The CDR3 contains 15 residues. Between the trimmed V and J ends, which lost 1 base and 6 bases, there was a span of 13 bases. Germline values: CDR1 SGHTA, CDR2 FQGNSA. The CDR3 nucleotides read TGTGCCAGCAGCTTAGACCCCCTCCGGGGCAATGAGCAGTTCTTC. Its protein is CASSLDPLRGNEQFF.

This clonotype came up many times. V and J are TRBV12-3 or TRBV12-4 and TRBJ2-3; unclear D gene. The CDR3 loop spans 11 amino acids. Trimming removed 5 bases at V and 5 bases at J, with 5 bases between. The CDR3 protein is CASSTRDTQYF. The DNA for the CDR3 is TGTGCCAGCAGTACCAGAGATACGCAGTATTTT.